This T cell receptor (beta chain) was found in a study of blood T cell repertoires in COVID-19 (dated by TCRdb to about 2020). Regarding the study in general: Collaborator samples came from the United States, Italy and Spain and covered acute and convalescent phases of COVID-19. The prospective study material was composed of cDNA or gDNA derived from T cells, B-cell-depleted T cells, or PBMCs. The dataset comprised deeply sampled blood TCRbeta repertoires from subjects exposed to, actively infected with, or recovered from COVID-19. The repertoires were released in a freely available public database meant as a resource for research on the immune response to SARS-CoV-2. Samples came from the ongoing ImmuneRACE study (first 160 participants) plus 1,254 subjects from 6 global collaborators. The sample metadata nearly always contained a de-identified subject ID, COVID-19 status, age in years and sex. Where available, HLA class I and class II types were taken from metadata supplied by the sample provider and were not determined by assay-based typing. Results and caveats for the whole study, not just this receptor: Clinical and demographic metadata were provided uncurated, with the amount varying by source and participant.

TCRbeta CDR3 regions were amplified from genomic DNA by means of the immunoSEQ Assay, a bias-controlled multiplex PCR. The original methods were these. The number of nucleated cells in each sample was estimated by amplification of reference gene primers within the assay. To quantify the absolute abundance of each unique TCRbeta CDR3 rearrangement, sequence reads were collapsed and filtered. For each sample, productive Simpson clonality was calculated as the square root of Simpson's diversity index across productive rearrangements. TCRdb limited this immuneACCESS table to in-frame rearrangements with V and J called. A share of clones is missing; checked studies link under half to unresolved V genes, and the rest is unexplained. V and J calls and clone size are as listed in that table; D and trimming were resolved from the DNA. This sample comprises about 150,000 clones, roughly 89% of them detected only once. The ten largest clones take up more than 5% of the sample.

A note on this clone: Its target antigen remains unknown. Base qualities were left out, and no much larger clone turns up one base away.

Sequences SGHVS (CDR1) and FQNEAQ (CDR2) are obtained from the germline V gene. Spanning cysteine to phenylalanine, the CDR3 consists of 16 amino acids. The DNA shown is the 48-base CDR3, in frame from base 1. Trimming accounts for 2 bases at V and 2 bases at J, while the number of junction bases matched to no gene is 8. The collaborating institutions used their own protocols to collect whole blood in K2EDTA tubes. For TCRbeta analysis, collaborators shipped samples as frozen whole blood, isolated PBMCs, or DNA extracted from either of those sample types. The receptor was derived from a human donor in a cohort sampled during active COVID-19. Recombination connected TRBV7-8 to TRBJ1-2; 7 bases in between match TRBD1. Sequencing was carried out using peripheral blood. CDR3 region: CASSLSEGAPNYGYTF. The DNA sequence reads TGTGCCAGCAGCTTAAGTGAGGGGGCTCCCAACTATGGCTACACCTTC.